A selection of T cell receptor beta chains follows, all from one sample in a study of blood T cell repertoires in COVID-19. The method was immunoSEQ multiplex PCR; TCRdb's version includes in-frame clones alone and lacks a portion of them. Counted here are some 130,000 clones, around nine tenths occurring once; the ten biggest clones make up approximately 10%. What was sequenced was peripheral blood. These receptors were obtained from a woman in her 70s with COVID-19, enrolled during active disease. Both conserved end residues are part of each CDR3. The order of the fields is CDR3 DNA, CDR3 protein, clone size, J gene, V gene, D gene. A D gene is named only where the DNA matches it firmly. Clone size appears in some rows only: once, few, many, or a class for an expanded clone.

DNA: TGTGCCAGCAGTTCCTCCGGGGGCACTGAAGCTTTCTTT
CDR3: CASSSSGGTEAFF
size: NA
J: TRBJ1-1
V: TRBV12-3/TRBV12-4
D: NA

DNA: TGTGCCAGCAGTCTCGGACAGGGGGATCAGCCCCAGCATTTT
CDR3: CASSLGQGDQPQHF
size: few
J: TRBJ1-5
V: TRBV7-8
D: TRBD1

DNA: TGTGCCAGCAGAGTTTGGGGGACTATTTCCTATAATTCACCCCTCCACTTT
CDR3: CASRVWGTISYNSPLHF
size: NA
J: TRBJ1-6
V: TRBV27
D: NA

DNA: TGTGCCAGCTCACCAAGCGGACAGACCGAAGCTTTCTTT
CDR3: CASSPSGQTEAFF
size: NA
J: TRBJ1-1
V: TRBV18
D: NA

DNA: TGTGCCAGCACCGAAAAAGGGGTGACTGGGCGCGAGACCCAGTACTTC
CDR3: CASTEKGVTGRETQYF
size: NA
J: TRBJ2-5
V: TRBV5-4
D: NA

DNA: TGTGCCAGCAGCCAACGGTCCGGGGGGCTGGGCGAGCAGTACTTC
CDR3: CASSQRSGGLGEQYF
size: NA
J: TRBJ2-7
V: TRBV3-1/TRBV3-2
D: NA

DNA: TGTGCCAGCAGTGAGACAGGGGTGGACACTGAAGCTTTCTTT
CDR3: CASSETGVDTEAFF
size: NA
J: TRBJ1-1
V: TRBV25-1
D: TRBD1

DNA: TGTGCCAGCTCACCACCCCTCGGGCGGGGTGAGACCCAGTACTTC
CDR3: CASSPPLGRGETQYF
size: NA
J: TRBJ2-5
V: TRBV18
D: NA

DNA: TGTGCCAGTAGTGACCAGGGAGGGGGGCACGAGCAGTACTTC
CDR3: CASSDQGGGHEQYF
size: NA
J: TRBJ2-7
V: TRBV19
D: NA

DNA: TGTGCCAGCAGCTTGTCCGTGACTAGCGGGGGAGATACGCAGTATTTT
CDR3: CASSLSVTSGGDTQYF
size: NA
J: TRBJ2-3
V: TRBV5-4
D: TRBD2

DNA: TGTGCCAGCAGCTTTCAGGGTCGGGAGACCCAGTACTTC
CDR3: CASSFQGRETQYF
size: NA
J: TRBJ2-5
V: TRBV7-8
D: NA

DNA: TGTGCCAGCAGTACGCCCCCGGACAGGGGATCACCCCTCCACTTT
CDR3: CASSTPPDRGSPLHF
size: NA
J: TRBJ1-6
V: TRBV6-5
D: TRBD1

DNA: TGCAGCGCCGGGGAAGGGTTTCAGCCCCAGCATTTT
CDR3: CSAGEGFQPQHF
size: NA
J: TRBJ1-5
V: TRBV29-1
D: NA

DNA: TGTGCCAGCAGCCTAACAGGGAATGGACCAGATACGCAGTATTTT
CDR3: CASSLTGNGPDTQYF
size: NA
J: TRBJ2-3
V: TRBV11-3
D: NA

DNA: TGTGCCACGGACAGGAATGAAAAACTGTTTTTT
CDR3: CATDRNEKLFF
size: NA
J: TRBJ1-4
V: TRBV2
D: TRBD1

DNA: TGTGCCAGCAGTTACAAAACGGACAGGCAAGAGACCCAGTACTTC
CDR3: CASSYKTDRQETQYF
size: NA
J: TRBJ2-5
V: TRBV6-5
D: TRBD1

DNA: TGTGCCAGCAGCCCCCTGAGGGTAAGGGACTATGGCTACACCTTC
CDR3: CASSPLRVRDYGYTF
size: NA
J: TRBJ1-2
V: TRBV3-1/TRBV3-2
D: NA

DNA: TGTGCCAGCAGTGAAGGCGGGGGTAGGGCAGATACGCAGTATTTT
CDR3: CASSEGGGRADTQYF
size: NA
J: TRBJ2-3
V: TRBV6-1
D: TRBD2

DNA: TGCGCCAGCAGCTTACAGGGGTCCGCCGACTATGGCTACACCTTC
CDR3: CASSLQGSADYGYTF
size: once
J: TRBJ1-2
V: TRBV5-1
D: TRBD1

DNA: TGTGCCAGCAGCTTAACAGGGCGCGGAACAGATACGCAGTATTTT
CDR3: CASSLTGRGTDTQYF
size: NA
J: TRBJ2-3
V: TRBV5-6
D: NA

DNA: TGTGCCAGCAGTGCGTACACAGGGACCGGCACAGATACGCAGTATTTT
CDR3: CASSAYTGTGTDTQYF
size: NA
J: TRBJ2-3
V: TRBV25-1
D: NA

DNA: TGCGCCAGCAGCTCCTCGCAGGGCAACTATGGCTACACCTTC
CDR3: CASSSSQGNYGYTF
size: NA
J: TRBJ1-2
V: TRBV5-1
D: NA

DNA: TGCGCCAGCAGCCAAGTTTCGAAATCTAGGTACGGGGAGCTGTTTTTT
CDR3: CASSQVSKSRYGELFF
size: NA
J: TRBJ2-2
V: TRBV4-1
D: NA

DNA: TGTGCCAGCATACGGGGGATGAACACTGAAGCTTTCTTT
CDR3: CASIRGMNTEAFF
size: NA
J: TRBJ1-1
V: TRBV6-5
D: NA

DNA: TGCGCCAGCAGCTTTTCCGGACAGGGTGGGGAAAAACTGTTTTTT
CDR3: CASSFSGQGGEKLFF
size: few
J: TRBJ1-4
V: TRBV5-1
D: TRBD1

DNA: TGTGCCAGCAGCACTACCTGGGGGGGCCACTACAATGAGCAGTTCTTC
CDR3: CASSTTWGGHYNEQFF
size: NA
J: TRBJ2-1
V: TRBV25-1
D: NA

DNA: TGTGCCATCAGTGAGCGACAGGGGGTCTCTGGCTACACCTTC
CDR3: CAISERQGVSGYTF
size: NA
J: TRBJ1-2
V: TRBV10-3
D: TRBD1

DNA: TGTGCCAGTAATTCAGGGAGGCAGCCCCAGCATTTT
CDR3: CASNSGRQPQHF
size: once
J: TRBJ1-5
V: TRBV19
D: NA

DNA: TGTGCCATCACCCCTGGAGGGGAGACTGAAGCTTTCTTT
CDR3: CAITPGGETEAFF
size: NA
J: TRBJ1-1
V: TRBV10-3
D: NA

DNA: TGTGCCAGCAGCCCCTGGGCGGGGGGGAGGAATGAGCAGTTCTTC
CDR3: CASSPWAGGRNEQFF
size: NA
J: TRBJ2-1
V: TRBV28
D: TRBD2

DNA: TGCGCCAGCAGCATGGACTCGAGGTGGTACGAGCAGTACTTC
CDR3: CASSMDSRWYEQYF
size: NA
J: TRBJ2-7
V: TRBV5-1
D: NA

DNA: TGTGCCAGCAGAAGGAGTGGACAGGGGCAGCCCCAGCATTTT
CDR3: CASRRSGQGQPQHF
size: NA
J: TRBJ1-5
V: TRBV6-5
D: TRBD1

DNA: TGTGCCAGCAGTTCCCACTTCAACACTGAAGCTTTCTTT
CDR3: CASSSHFNTEAFF
size: NA
J: TRBJ1-1
V: TRBV27
D: NA

DNA: TGTGCCACCAGTGGGGCGGGAGGAGATACGCAGTATTTT
CDR3: CATSGAGGDTQYF
size: NA
J: TRBJ2-3
V: TRBV24-1
D: TRBD2

DNA: TGTGCCACCAGCAGAGGGAGGGGAGGTAATTCACCCCTCCACTTT
CDR3: CATSRGRGGNSPLHF
size: NA
J: TRBJ1-6
V: TRBV15
D: NA

DNA: TGTGCCAGCAGACCTGTATTGCAGAATTCACCCCTCCACTTT
CDR3: CASRPVLQNSPLHF
size: NA
J: TRBJ1-6
V: TRBV2
D: NA

DNA: TGTGCCTGGAAAGGCCAGGGGGCTGGTGAAGCTTTCTTT
CDR3: CAWKGQGAGEAFF
size: NA
J: TRBJ1-1
V: TRBV30
D: TRBD1

DNA: TGTGCCAGCAGCGCCCAAACAGGAGTCTCTGGAAACACCATATATTTT
CDR3: CASSAQTGVSGNTIYF
size: NA
J: TRBJ1-3
V: TRBV2
D: NA

DNA: TGTGCCAGCAGTATGTCCGGGACAGTGAACACTGAAGCTTTCTTT
CDR3: CASSMSGTVNTEAFF
size: NA
J: TRBJ1-1
V: TRBV28
D: TRBD1

DNA: TGTGCCAGCTCACCAGCGGGGGTTGGTGAAAAACTGTTTTTT
CDR3: CASSPAGVGEKLFF
size: NA
J: TRBJ1-4
V: TRBV18
D: NA

DNA: TGTGCCTGGAGGGCCCCGGGACTAGCGTTCCAAGAGACCCAGTACTTC
CDR3: CAWRAPGLAFQETQYF
size: NA
J: TRBJ2-5
V: TRBV30
D: TRBD2

DNA: TGTGCCAGCAACTCCCGGGGGGGCCGGAGCACAGATACGCAGTATTTT
CDR3: CASNSRGGRSTDTQYF
size: NA
J: TRBJ2-3
V: TRBV5-4
D: TRBD2

DNA: TGCAGCGTTGGAACTAGCTCGCCTTTGGATGAGCAGTTCTTC
CDR3: CSVGTSSPLDEQFF
size: NA
J: TRBJ2-1
V: TRBV29-1
D: NA

DNA: TGTGCCAGCAGCCCAGACAGAGCATATAGCAATCAGCCCCAGCATTTT
CDR3: CASSPDRAYSNQPQHF
size: once
J: TRBJ1-5
V: TRBV7-8
D: NA

DNA: TGTGCCAGCAGTTTATCGGGAACAGGGTCCTACAATGAGCAGTTCTTC
CDR3: CASSLSGTGSYNEQFF
size: NA
J: TRBJ2-1
V: TRBV27
D: NA

DNA: TGTGCCAGCAGTGACCGACAGGGCCGATTCAATCAGCCCCAGCATTTT
CDR3: CASSDRQGRFNQPQHF
size: NA
J: TRBJ1-5
V: TRBV2
D: TRBD1